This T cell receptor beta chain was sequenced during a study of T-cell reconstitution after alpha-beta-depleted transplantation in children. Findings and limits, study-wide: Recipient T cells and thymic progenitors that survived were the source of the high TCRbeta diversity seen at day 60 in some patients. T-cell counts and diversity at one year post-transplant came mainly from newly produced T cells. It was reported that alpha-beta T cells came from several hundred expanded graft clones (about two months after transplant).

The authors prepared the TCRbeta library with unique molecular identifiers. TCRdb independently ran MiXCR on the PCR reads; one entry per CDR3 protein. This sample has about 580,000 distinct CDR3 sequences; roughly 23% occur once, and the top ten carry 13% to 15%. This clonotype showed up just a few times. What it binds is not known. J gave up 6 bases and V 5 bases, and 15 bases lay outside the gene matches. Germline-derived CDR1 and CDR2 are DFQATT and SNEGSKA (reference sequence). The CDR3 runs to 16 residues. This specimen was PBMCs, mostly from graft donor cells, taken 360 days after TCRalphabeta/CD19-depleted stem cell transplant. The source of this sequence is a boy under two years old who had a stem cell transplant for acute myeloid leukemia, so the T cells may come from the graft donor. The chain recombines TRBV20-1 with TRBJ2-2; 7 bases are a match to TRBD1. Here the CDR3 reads CSADEYRDSIAGELFF. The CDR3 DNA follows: TGCAGTGCTGACGAATATCGGGACAGCATCGCCGGGGAGCTGTTTTTT.